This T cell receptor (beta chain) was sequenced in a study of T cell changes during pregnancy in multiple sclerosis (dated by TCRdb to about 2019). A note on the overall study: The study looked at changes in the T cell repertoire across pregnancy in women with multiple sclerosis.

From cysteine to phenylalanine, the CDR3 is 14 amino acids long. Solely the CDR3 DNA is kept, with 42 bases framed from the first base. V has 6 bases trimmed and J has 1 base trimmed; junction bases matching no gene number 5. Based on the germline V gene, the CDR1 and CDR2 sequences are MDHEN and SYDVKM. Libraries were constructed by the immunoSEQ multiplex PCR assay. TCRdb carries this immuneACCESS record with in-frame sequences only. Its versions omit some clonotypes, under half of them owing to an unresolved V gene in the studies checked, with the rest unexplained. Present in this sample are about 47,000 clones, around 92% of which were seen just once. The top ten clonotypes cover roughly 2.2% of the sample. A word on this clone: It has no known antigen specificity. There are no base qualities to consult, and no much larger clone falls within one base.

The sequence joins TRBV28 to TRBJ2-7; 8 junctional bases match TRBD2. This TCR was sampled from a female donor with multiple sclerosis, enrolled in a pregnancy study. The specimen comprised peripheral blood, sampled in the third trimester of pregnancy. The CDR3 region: CASRPGTRSYEQYF. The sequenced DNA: TGTGCCAGCAGGCCCGGGACTAGATCCTACGAGCAGTACTTC.